This T cell receptor (beta chain) was found in a study of early T cells in non-severe SARS-CoV-2 infection. This clonotype was counted many times. The antigen is not known. Broader study findings: Private and CD4 specificities were missed by VDJdb matching, skewed to anti-spike CD8.

Individual cDNA molecules received unique molecular identifiers during library preparation. TCRdb independently ran MiXCR on the 5' RACE reads; one entry per CDR3 protein. The table records about 97,000 distinct CDR3 sequences, around 12% of them present only once. CDR1 and CDR2 from the germline V gene are WNHNN and SYGVQD (reference sequence). Trimming removed 7 bases at V and 4 bases at J, with 13 bases between. The CDR3 is 13 amino acids. The sequenced sample was whole blood. The chain links TRBV10-1 to TRBJ2-5, with D possibly matching TRBD2 (6 bases). The clonotype comes from an adult who was a healthcare worker with PCR-confirmed SARS-CoV-2 infection or an uninfected control (not recorded which). CDR3 DNA sequence: TGCGCCAGCATCCAGAGGCGGGGAGAGACCCAGTACTTC. It encodes CASIQRRGETQYF.